The rows below give T cell receptor beta chains drawn from one sample of a study of CD8+CD57+ T cells in acquired aplastic anemia. TCRdb used MiXCR to reprocess the reads, holding one entry per CDR3 protein. This sample carries some 200,000 distinct CDR3 sequences, more than 45% of them seen once, and the ten largest clones take approximately 9.7%. Sequenced sample: sorted CD4+, CD8+, or CD8+CD57+ T cells (not recorded which) from PBMCs. Receptors were obtained from a human donor with aplastic anemia. Each CDR3 is given with its conserved first and last residue. The order of the fields is D gene, clone size, J gene, V gene, CDR3 DNA, CDR3 protein. The D gene is left open where the match is weak. For some rows the clone size is stated as once, few or many, or as a class when expanded; others skip it.

>.|.|TRBJ2-3|TRBV5-5
TGTGCCAGCAGCTTCCGACAGACAGATACGCAGTATTTT
CASSFRQTDTQYF
>.|.|TRBJ2-7|TRBV7-9
TGTGCCAGCAGCTTACGGGACAACGAGCAGTACTTC
CASSLRDNEQYF
>.|.|TRBJ2-1|TRBV11-1
TGTGCCAGCAGCTTAGCACGGGGCCTCACCAATGAGCAGTTCTTC
CASSLARGLTNEQFF
>.|.|TRBJ2-7|TRBV10-3
TGTGCCATCACCAGGGACGGAGCCTCCTACGAGCAGTACTTC
CAITRDGASYEQYF
>.|.|TRBJ1-2|TRBV5-6
TGTGCCAGCAGCGAAACGACGGGAGTCTATGGCTACACCTTC
CASSETTGVYGYTF
>.|many|TRBJ1-5|TRBV20-1
TGCAGTGCCTCCCCCACGGGCAATCAGCCCCAGCATTTT
CSASPTGNQPQHF
>TRBD2|many|TRBJ2-4|TRBV11-2
TGTGCCAGCAGCGACGGGCTAGCGGGTAAGAAGTACTTC
CASSDGLAGKKYF
>.|many|TRBJ2-3|TRBV5-1
TGCGCCAGCGCCGAGGCGGGGGCCACAGATACGCAGTATTTT
CASAEAGATDTQYF
>.|many|TRBJ2-7|TRBV15
TGTGCCACCAGCATCCCCGGGGTCACCTACGAGCAGTACTTC
CATSIPGVTYEQYF
>TRBD1|.|TRBJ1-2|TRBV24-1
TGTGCCACCAGCCGGACAGGGGGCGGCTACACCTTC
CATSRTGGGYTF
>TRBD1|once|TRBJ2-7|TRBV20-1
TGCAGTGCTGGCCAAACCGACAGGGGCTCCTACGAGCAGTACTTC
CSAGQTDRGSYEQYF
>.|.|TRBJ1-5|TRBV10-3
TGTGCCATCAGTGAGCGGAGTCAGGGCAATCAGCCCCAGCATTTT
CAISERSQGNQPQHF
>.|.|TRBJ1-1|TRBV9
TGTGCCAGCAGCGTAAGAGGAGATAGGGGCACTGAAGCTTTCTTT
CASSVRGDRGTEAFF
>TRBD2|.|TRBJ2-7|TRBV20-1
TGCAGTGCTAGAGATCCCCGCGGGGGCTCCTACGAGCAGTACTTC
CSARDPRGGSYEQYF
>.|few|TRBJ1-1|TRBV18
TGTGCCAGCTCACCACCAGGGAATCCTTACACTGAAGCTTTCTTT
CASSPPGNPYTEAFF
>TRBD1|many|TRBJ2-6|TRBV20-1
TGCAGTGCTAGGGACGGGACAGTTTCCTCTGGGGCCAACGTCCTGACTTTC
CSARDGTVSSGANVLTF